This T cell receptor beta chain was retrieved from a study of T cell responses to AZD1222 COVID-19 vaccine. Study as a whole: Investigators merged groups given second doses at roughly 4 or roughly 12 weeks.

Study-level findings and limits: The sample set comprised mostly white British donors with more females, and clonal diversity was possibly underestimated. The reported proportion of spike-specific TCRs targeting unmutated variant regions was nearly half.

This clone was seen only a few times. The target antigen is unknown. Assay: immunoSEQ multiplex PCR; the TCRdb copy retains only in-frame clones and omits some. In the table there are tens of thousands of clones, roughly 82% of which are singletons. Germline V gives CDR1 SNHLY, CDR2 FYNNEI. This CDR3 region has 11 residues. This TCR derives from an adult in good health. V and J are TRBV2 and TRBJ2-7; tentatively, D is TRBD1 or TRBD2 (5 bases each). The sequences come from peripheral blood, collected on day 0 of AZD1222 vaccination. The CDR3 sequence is CAFAGSYEQYF. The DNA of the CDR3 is TGTGCTTTTGCAGGGAGCTACGAGCAGTACTTC.